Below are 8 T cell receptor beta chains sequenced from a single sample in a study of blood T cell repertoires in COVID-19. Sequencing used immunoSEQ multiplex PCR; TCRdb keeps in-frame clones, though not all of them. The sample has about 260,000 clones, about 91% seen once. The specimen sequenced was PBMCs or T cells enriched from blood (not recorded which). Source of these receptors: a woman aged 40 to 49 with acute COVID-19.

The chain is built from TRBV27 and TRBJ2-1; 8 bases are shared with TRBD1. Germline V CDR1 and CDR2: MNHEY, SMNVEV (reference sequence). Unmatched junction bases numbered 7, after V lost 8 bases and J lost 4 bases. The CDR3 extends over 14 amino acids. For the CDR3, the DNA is TGTGCCAGCTCTGGGGGGACAGGTTACAATGAGCAGTTCTTC. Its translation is CASSGGTGYNEQFF.

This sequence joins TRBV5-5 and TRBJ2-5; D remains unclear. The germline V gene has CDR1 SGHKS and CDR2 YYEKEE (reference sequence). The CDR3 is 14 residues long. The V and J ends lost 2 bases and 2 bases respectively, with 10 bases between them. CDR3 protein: CASSFFDTQETQYF. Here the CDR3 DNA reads TGTGCCAGCAGCTTTTTTGATACTCAAGAGACCCAGTACTTC.

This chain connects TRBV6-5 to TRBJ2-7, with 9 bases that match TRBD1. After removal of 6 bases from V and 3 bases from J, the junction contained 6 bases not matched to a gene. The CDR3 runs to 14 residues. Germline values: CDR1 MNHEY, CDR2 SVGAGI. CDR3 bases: TGTGCCAGCAGCTTAAGGACAGGGGTCTACGAGCAGTACTTC. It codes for CASSLRTGVYEQYF.

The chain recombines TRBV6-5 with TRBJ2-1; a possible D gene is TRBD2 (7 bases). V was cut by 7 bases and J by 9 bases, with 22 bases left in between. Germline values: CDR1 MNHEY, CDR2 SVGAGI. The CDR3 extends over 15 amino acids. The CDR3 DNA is TGTGCCAGCATCGAGGAGGGGGAGGGCCAAGGTGAGCAGTTCTTC. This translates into CASIEEGEGQGEQFF.

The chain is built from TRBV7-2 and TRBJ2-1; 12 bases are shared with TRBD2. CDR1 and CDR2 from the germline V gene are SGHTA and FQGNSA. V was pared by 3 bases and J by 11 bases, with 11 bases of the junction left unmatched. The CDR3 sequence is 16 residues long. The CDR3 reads CASSFHQTGTSGQQFF. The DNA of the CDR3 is TGTGCCAGCAGCTTCCACCAGACCGGGACTAGCGGGCAGCAGTTCTTC.

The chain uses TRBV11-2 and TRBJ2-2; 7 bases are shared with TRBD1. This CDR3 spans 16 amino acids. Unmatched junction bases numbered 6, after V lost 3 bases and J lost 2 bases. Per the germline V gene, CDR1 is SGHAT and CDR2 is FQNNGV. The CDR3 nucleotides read TGTGCCAGCAGCTTTACAGGGGTGGCAAACACCGGGGAGCTGTTTTTT. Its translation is CASSFTGVANTGELFF.

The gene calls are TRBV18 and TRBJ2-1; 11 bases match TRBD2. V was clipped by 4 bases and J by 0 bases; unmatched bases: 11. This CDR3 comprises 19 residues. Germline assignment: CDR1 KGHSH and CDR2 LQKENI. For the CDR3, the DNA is TGTGCCAGCTCACTAGGGACTAGCGGTTACCTCAGCTCCTACAATGAGCAGTTCTTC. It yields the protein CASSLGTSGYLSSYNEQFF.

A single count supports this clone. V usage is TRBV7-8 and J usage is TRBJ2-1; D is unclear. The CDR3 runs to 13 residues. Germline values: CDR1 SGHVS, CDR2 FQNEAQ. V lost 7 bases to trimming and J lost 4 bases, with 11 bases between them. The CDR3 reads CASTFYRYNEQFF. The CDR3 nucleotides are TGTGCCAGCACTTTCTACCGTTACAATGAGCAGTTCTTC.